What follows are 9 T cell receptor beta chains derived from one specimen sequenced in a study of T cell responses to AZD1222 COVID-19 vaccine. TCRdb keeps only in-frame clones here, not all; method: immunoSEQ multiplex PCR. Of 75,000 to 90,000 clones detected, 80% to 90% appear once; the ten largest clones hold approximately 3.6%. This material consisted of peripheral blood, taken 28 days after the second AZD1222 dose. The receptors were gathered from an adult who received the AZD1222 COVID-19 vaccine.

This sequence joins TRBV6-5 and TRBJ1-1; D might be TRBD1 (6 bases). The CDR3 runs 14 residues. V lost 11 bases to trimming and J lost 1 base, with 17 bases between them. Germline-derived CDR1 and CDR2 are MNHEY and SVGAGI. Here the CDR3 DNA reads TGTGCCTCCGAGGGACCGGGGGCGAACACTGAAGCTTTCTTT. Its protein product is CASEGPGANTEAFF.

This chain's CDR3 is CASSPNNRGRNTEAFF. As DNA, the CDR3 is TGTGCCAGCAGCCCCAATAACAGGGGGCGAAACACTGAAGCTTTCTTT. This chain connects TRBV11-2 to TRBJ1-1; the match to TRBD1 covers 9 bases. This CDR3 comprises 16 residues. Germline V gene sequence: CDR1 SGHAT, CDR2 FQNNGV. V dropped 5 bases and J dropped 2; count of bases not matched to a gene: 9. The full variable domain, its missing parts supplied by reference TRBV11-2 and TRBJ1-1, is EAGVAQSPRYKIIEKRQSVAFWCNPISGHATLYWYQQILGQGPKLLIQFQNNGVVDDSQLPKDRFSAERLKGVDSTLKIQPAKLEDSAVYLCASSPNNRGRNTEAFFGQGTRLTVV.

The chain employs TRBV2 and TRBJ2-7; TRBD2 matches at 8 bases. Looked up from germline, CDR1 is SNHLY and CDR2 is FYNNEI. Trimming at V came to 9 bases and at J to 2 bases, leaving 9 bases not matched to a gene. There are 14 residues in the CDR3. This CDR3 reads CASFWGLGAYEQYF. The CDR3 region has the DNA TGTGCCAGTTTTTGGGGACTAGGGGCCTACGAGCAGTACTTC.

This sequence joins TRBV5-6 and TRBJ1-1, with a weak D call TRBD1 (5 bases). The CDR3 is 12 residues long. Germline lookup yields CDR1 SGHDT and CDR2 YYEEEE. V was shortened by 4 bases and J by 3 bases, with 7 bases between the two germline ends. The chain's CDR3 is CASSRGYTEAFF. The CDR3 DNA is TGTGCCAGCAGCAGGGGTTACACTGAAGCTTTCTTT.

This clone was seen a handful of times. This rearrangement joins TRBV6-5 to TRBJ1-2; the match to TRBD1 covers 9 bases. After removal of 5 bases from V and 3 bases from J, the junction contained 7 bases not matched to a gene. Germline V gene sequence: CDR1 MNHEY, CDR2 SVGAGI. This CDR3 comprises 15 residues. The CDR3 region is CASSPTGGADYGYTF. CDR3 DNA sequence: TGTGCCAGCAGTCCTACAGGGGGCGCCGACTATGGCTACACCTTC.

This clone was seen a single time. The chain recombines TRBV30 with TRBJ2-2; D not certain. Between the trimmed V and J ends, which lost 0 bases and 1 base, there was a span of 6 bases. The germline V gene encodes CDR1 GTSNPN and CDR2 SVGIG (reference sequence). This CDR3 contains 14 residues. The CDR3 region has the DNA TGTGCCTGGAGTGTGGTAATGAACACCGGGGAGCTGTTTTTT. This translates into CAWSVVMNTGELFF.

This chain links TRBV6-5 with TRBJ1-6; TRBD1 agrees at 7 bases. Germline V CDR1 and CDR2: MNHEY, SVGAGI. The V segment lost 6 bases and the J segment 10 bases; nucleotides outside the gene matches: 6. This CDR3 has 13 residues. The CDR3 DNA sequence: TGTGCCAGCAGGACGACAGGGATCTCACCCCTCCACTTT. Translation gives CASRTTGISPLHF.

The sample holds one count of this clone. The genes are TRBV10-3 and TRBJ1-6; no reliable D call. Germline lookup yields CDR1 ENHRY and CDR2 SYGVKD. Trimming removed 2 bases at V and 10 bases at J, with 9 bases between. The CDR3 consists of 13 residues. The CDR3, as DNA: TGTGCCATCAGTGAGCAGACTCAATCACCCCTCCACTTT. It encodes CAISEQTQSPLHF.

The V call is TRBV5-6, the J call TRBJ1-5, with D perhaps TRBD1 (6 bases). Germline V gene lookup returns CDR1 SGHDT and CDR2 YYEEEE. Between the trimmed V and J ends, which lost 4 bases and 7 bases, there was a span of 9 bases. The CDR3 runs 12 residues. CDR3 in amino acids: CASSHRAQPQHF. The CDR3 DNA sequence: TGTGCCAGCAGCCACAGGGCACAGCCCCAGCATTTT.